The text below deals with one TCR beta chain. The record originates from a study of blood T cell repertoires in COVID-19. Study details: Acute and convalescent COVID-19 samples came from the United States, Italy and Spain.

V dropped 1 base and J dropped 5; count of bases not matched to a gene: 5. CDR1 and CDR2 from the germline V gene are LGHNA and YNFKEQ. This CDR3 has 16 residues. The authors' processing: Reference gene primer amplification yielded estimated nucleated cell counts. The repertoire was sequenced with immunoSEQ multiplex PCR; TCRdb's copy has only in-frame clones and lacks some. V and J calls and clone size come straight from that table; D and trimming were deduced from the DNA. The repertoire has about 180,000 clones, 82% of them found once; the top ten carry 15% to 20%. Participants came from roughly 24 US areas, aged about 18 to 89 years. Each participant's cohort was designated according to participant-reported clinical history.

The chain has TRBV4-2 and TRBJ2-2; 9 nucleotides agree with TRBD2. This clonotype originated in a man in his 60s who had recovered from COVID-19. What was sequenced was PBMCs or T cells enriched from blood (not recorded which). CDR3 in amino acids: CASSQGASGVTGELFF. DNA of the CDR3: TGTGCCAGCAGCCAAGGTGCTAGCGGGGTAACCGGGGAGCTGTTTTTT.